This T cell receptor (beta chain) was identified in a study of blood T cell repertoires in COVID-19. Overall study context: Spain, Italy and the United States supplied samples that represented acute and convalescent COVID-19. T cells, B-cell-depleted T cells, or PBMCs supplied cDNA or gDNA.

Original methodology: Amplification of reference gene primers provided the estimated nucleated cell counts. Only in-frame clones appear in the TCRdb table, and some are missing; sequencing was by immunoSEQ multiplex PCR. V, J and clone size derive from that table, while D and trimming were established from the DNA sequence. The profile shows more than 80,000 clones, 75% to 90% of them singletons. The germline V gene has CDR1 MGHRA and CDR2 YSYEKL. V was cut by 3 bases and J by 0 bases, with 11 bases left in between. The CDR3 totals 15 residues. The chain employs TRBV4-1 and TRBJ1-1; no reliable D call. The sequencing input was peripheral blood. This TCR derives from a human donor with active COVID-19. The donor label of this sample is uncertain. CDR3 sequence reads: CASSHPGELNTEAFF. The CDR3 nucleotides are TGCGCCAGCAGCCATCCTGGGGAGTTGAACACTGAAGCTTTCTTT.